What follows are 24 T cell receptor beta chains derived from one specimen sequenced in a study of Graves' ophthalmopathy and Graves' hyperthyroidism listed by TCRdb under 2018. Instrument used: Illumina HiSeq 2000. For repertoire sequencing, the TCR beta CDR3 regions were amplified from RNA transcripts. The first round of RT-PCR was done with HTBI primers and the Qiagen OneStep RT-PCR kit, and was followed by a second round of multiplex PCR, then size selection and purification. Clones were called with MiXCR by TCRdb after fastp trimmed the public reads at Q25, and only in-frame beta chains were retained. Rows matching on CDR3 protein sequence are summarized as one entry with the most common DNA and genes. In this sample the table shows about 170,000 distinct CDR3 sequences, roughly two fifths of which occur a single time. The ten largest clones take up under 6.5% of the sample. Sequences were obtained from peripheral blood. These receptors originate from a woman aged 40-49 years with Graves' ophthalmopathy. Donor details come from another sample of the same person, matched by shared clones.

This clonotype was recorded at least ten times. The chain has TRBV6-1 and TRBJ1-1, with 8 bases identical to TRBD1. The length of the CDR3 is 15 residues. The germline V gene has CDR1 MNHNS and CDR2 SASEGT. V gave up 3 bases and J gave up 4 bases; unmatched junction bases: 7. In nucleotides, the CDR3 is TGTGCCAGCAGTGACTTAGCAGGGGGCGGCACTGAAGCTTTCTTT. Its translation is CASSDLAGGGTEAFF.

This clonotype was detected many times. The chain uses TRBV2 and TRBJ2-7, with TRBD1 matching over 8 bases. J was trimmed by 6 bases and V by 4 bases; bases with no gene match: 5. CDR3 length: 13 amino acids. Germline V gene lookup returns CDR1 SNHLY and CDR2 FYNNEI. The CDR3 DNA follows: TGTGCCAGCAGTGGGGACAGGCTCGGCGAGCAGTACTTC. It specifies CASSGDRLGEQYF.

This clonotype was seen at least ten times. V usage is TRBV19 and J usage is TRBJ1-5; D call uncertain. Trimming left V 6 bases short and J 2 bases short, with 14 bases between. The CDR3 has 15 residues. CDR1 is LNHDA and CDR2 is SQIVND in the germline V gene (reference sequence). In nucleotides, the CDR3 is TGTGCCAGTAGCGACCCACGGGGTGGCAATCAGCCCCAGCATTTT. This codes for CASSDPRGGNQPQHF. Full variable domain (outside the CDR3, taken from reference TRBV19 and TRBJ1-5): DGGITQSPKYLFRKEGQNVTLSCEQNLNHDAMYWYRQDPGQGLRLIYYSQIVNDFQKGDIAEGYSVSREKKESFPLTVTSAQKNPTAFYLCASSDPRGGNQPQHFGDGTRLSIL.

The V call is TRBV20-1, the J call TRBJ2-7; TRBD2 might be the D (5 bases). V was cut by 7 bases and J by 2 bases, with 21 bases left in between. Germline CDR1 is DFQATT and CDR2 is SNEGSKA (reference sequence). This CDR3 comprises 15 residues. The CDR3 spells CSDSLFGLRAYEQYF. The CDR3 nucleotides read TGCAGTGATAGTCTATTTGGGTTGAGGGCCTACGAGCAGTACTTC.

The chain combines TRBV6-5 with TRBJ1-5, with a tentative D call TRBD1 (5 bases). V lost 0 bases to trimming and J lost 8 bases, with 11 bases between them. The CDR3 length is 14 residues. Germline V CDR1 and CDR2: MNHEY, SVGAGI. CDR3 nucleotides: TGTGCCAGCAGTTACTCAGGGGCCTCTAAGCCCCAGCATTTT. Amino acids: CASSYSGASKPQHF.

CDR3: CASSLGVARSEQYF. Here the CDR3 DNA reads TGTGCCAGCAGCTTAGGGGTAGCTAGGAGCGAGCAGTACTTC. The rearrangement joins TRBV11-2 to TRBJ2-7, with D unresolved. Trimming stripped 1 base from V and 6 bases from J, with 13 bases between. This CDR3 is built from 14 residues. Germline V gene data show CDR1 as SGHAT and CDR2 as FQNNGV.

This clonotype was counted a single time. The DNA is left out, because the CDR3 cannot be placed on it with certainty; the CDR3 is given as TCRdb lists it. This chain connects TRBV13 to TRBJ1-6. The CDR3 length is 23 residues, termini included. Germline loops: CDR1 PRHDT, CDR2 FYEKMQ (reference sequence). The CDR3 sequence is CASTLQGSETQYFGPGGNSPLHF.

Many counts were recorded for this clonotype. The chain couples TRBV18 to TRBJ2-7; D is undetermined. The germline V gene encodes CDR1 KGHSH and CDR2 LQKENI. The V end lost 3 bases, the J end lost 0 bases, and 9 bases lay between the germline ends. The CDR3 length is 14 residues. This chain's CDR3 is CASSPPTLSYEQYF. For the CDR3, the DNA is TGTGCCAGCTCACCTCCTACTCTCTCCTACGAGCAGTACTTC.

This clonotype was observed at least ten times. The chain couples TRBV6-2 or TRBV6-3 to TRBJ1-1; 7 bases map to TRBD1. Germline lookup yields CDR1 MNHEY and CDR2 SVGEGT. This CDR3 comprises 14 residues. V lost 6 bases, J lost 0 bases, and 4 bases stayed unmatched. CDR3 DNA sequence: TGTGCCAGCAGGTCGGACAGGTTGAACACTGAAGCTTTCTTT. Residues: CASRSDRLNTEAFF.

The chain links TRBV20-1 to TRBJ1-2; no clear D. Between the trimmed V and J ends, which lost 0 bases and 8 bases, there was a span of 16 bases. The CDR3 runs 14 residues. Germline CDR1 and CDR2: DFQATT and SNEGSKA (reference sequence). The CDR3: CSARDRGSFGGYTF. The CDR3 nucleotides read TGCAGTGCTAGAGATCGTGGGTCCTTCGGGGGCTACACCTTC.

This clonotype has a handful of counts. One end of the junction does not line up with germline, which may come from a read error. The CDR3 protein is CASREEQGAGGYTF. DNA of the CDR3: TGTGCCAGCAGGGAAGAACAGGGGGCTGGAGGCTACACCTTC. This chain connects TRBV6-1 to TRBJ1-2, with 9 nucleotides matching TRBD1. The CDR3 runs 14 residues. Germline lookup yields CDR1 MNHNS and CDR2 SASEGT.

This clonotype was detected ten times or more. This sequence joins TRBV15 and TRBJ1-5; D is unresolved. V lost 3 bases, J lost 4 bases, and 10 bases lay in between. Germline-derived CDR1 and CDR2 are LNHNV and YYDKDF (reference sequence). The CDR3 is made up of 14 amino acids. CDR3 in amino acids: CATSRTRLNQPQHF. In DNA, the CDR3 is TGTGCCACCAGCAGGACACGGCTAAATCAGCCCCAGCATTTT.

At least ten counts were recorded for this clonotype. V is TRBV14 and J is TRBJ2-7; 7 bases line up with TRBD2. This CDR3 is built from 18 residues. Germline CDR1 is SGHDN and CDR2 is FVKESK. The V and J ends lost 1 base and 0 bases, in that order; junction bases with no gene match: 12. For the CDR3, the DNA is TGTGCCAGCAGCCAAGTTGGTAAGGTTTCGGGGGGCTCCTACGAGCAGTACTTC. Protein product: CASSQVGKVSGGSYEQYF.

This clonotype was counted many times. The chain carries TRBV10-3 and TRBJ1-5; 10 bases are a match to TRBD1. Germline V CDR1 and CDR2: ENHRY, SYGVKD. J was trimmed by 5 bases and V by 8 bases; bases with no gene match: 3. The CDR3 is 13 amino acids. The CDR3 spells CAIGTGEYQPQHF. In DNA form, the CDR3 reads TGTGCCATCGGGACAGGGGAATATCAGCCCCAGCATTTT.

In its sample, this clonotype was seen many times. The rearrangement links TRBV7-2 to TRBJ2-2; a possible D gene is TRBD2 (6 bases). CDR1 and CDR2 from the germline V gene are SGHTA and FQGNSA. Trimming took off 0 bases at V and 2 bases at J, with 10 bases between the two ends. The CDR3 has 16 amino acids. CDR3 amino acids: CASSLASRGNTGELFF. As DNA, the CDR3 is TGTGCCAGCAGCTTAGCGTCGCGGGGAAACACCGGGGAGCTGTTTTTT.

The V and J genes are TRBV28 and TRBJ1-2; TRBD1 agrees at 9 bases. The CDR3 length is 17 residues. The trim removed 6 bases at V and 5 bases at J, leaving 16 bases unmatched. The germline CDR1 and CDR2 sequences are MDHEN and SYDVKM. As DNA, the CDR3 is TGTGCCAGCAGAAACCGGGACAGGGCCTTTGCCCTGTATGGCTACACCTTC. This gives the protein CASRNRDRAFALYGYTF.

Many counts were recorded for this clonotype. The chain uses TRBV5-1 and TRBJ2-5, with 12 bases that match TRBD2. CDR1 and CDR2 from the germline V gene are SGHRS and YFSETQ. The V and J ends lost 4 bases and 5 bases, in that order; junction bases with no gene match: 6. The CDR3 length is 15 residues. The CDR3 DNA is TGCGCCAGCAGCGGCCGCGGGACTAGCGGGGAGACCCAGTACTTC. Protein: CASSGRGTSGETQYF.

The sample holds many counts of this clonotype. V is TRBV12-3 or TRBV12-4 and J is TRBJ1-2, with D maybe TRBD1 (6 bases). This CDR3 is 16 amino acids long. V lost 4 bases and J 2 bases, leaving 17 bases between the germline ends. The CDR3 reads CASSYAETGSNYGYTF. The CDR3 coding sequence is TGTGCCAGCAGTTACGCTGAGACAGGTTCCAACTATGGCTACACCTTC.

At least ten counts were recorded for this clonotype. The V call is TRBV28, the J call TRBJ2-7, with 7 bases identical to TRBD1. Germline assignment: CDR1 MDHEN and CDR2 SYDVKM. J was trimmed by 2 bases and V by 3 bases; bases with no gene match: 10. There are 16 residues in the CDR3. The CDR3 DNA follows: TGTGCCAGCAGTTTCAGCCGGGACAGCCTTGCCTACGAGCAGTACTTC. Amino acids: CASSFSRDSLAYEQYF.

The rearrangement links TRBV6-2 or TRBV6-3 to TRBJ1-1; D ambiguous. There are 14 residues in the CDR3. V was cut by 2 bases and J by 1 base, with 8 bases left in between. Germline V gene data show CDR1 as MNHEY and CDR2 as SVGEGT. The CDR3 nucleotides read TGTGCCAGCAGTTACGACGGCCCGAACACTGAAGCTTTCTTT. Its translation: CASSYDGPNTEAFF.

The gene calls are TRBV12-3 or TRBV12-4 and TRBJ2-4; D call uncertain. The CDR3 is made up of 13 amino acids. V gave up 4 bases and J gave up 6 bases, with 10 bases separating them. CDR3 region: CASSSRILNIQYF. In nucleotides, the CDR3 is TGTGCCAGCAGTTCTAGGATCCTAAACATTCAGTACTTC.

The chain combines TRBV6-1 with TRBJ1-1; no clear D gene. Trimming cost V 6 bases and J 0 bases, with 11 bases left between them. This CDR3 is built from 14 residues. The germline CDR1 and CDR2 sequences are MNHNS and SASEGT. The CDR3 sequence is CASSPMLVNTEAFF. CDR3 nucleotide sequence: TGTGCCAGCAGCCCGATGTTGGTGAACACTGAAGCTTTCTTT.

This clonotype came up many times. The chain joins TRBV7-2 to TRBJ1-1; weak D call: TRBD1 (5 bases). The CDR3 is made up of 13 amino acids. Trimming pared 6 bases from V and 11 bases from J, leaving 19 bases between. Germline loops: CDR1 SGHTA, CDR2 FQGNSA. The CDR3: CASSPEAGTGAFF. The CDR3, as DNA: TGTGCCAGCAGTCCAGAAGCAGGGACGGGCGCTTTCTTT.

This clonotype showed up many times. The chain links TRBV19 to TRBJ1-5; D not resolved. This CDR3 is 13 amino acids long. CDR1 LNHDA and CDR2 SQIVND come from the germline V gene (reference sequence). Trimming stripped 3 bases from V and 5 bases from J, with 8 bases between. The DNA for the CDR3 is TGTGCCAGTAGTATTGCACCGGATCAGCCCCAGCATTTT. Its translation is CASSIAPDQPQHF.